The clone carrying this T cell receptor (beta chain) showed up just once. Its antigen remains unidentified. This specimen comes from a study of OX40 agonist ivuxolimab in advanced cancers. The study, taken as a whole, reports: In general, CD8+ T cells held more expanded clones than CD4+ did, on average. A proportion of nonresponders additionally exhibited low normalized T-cell clonal expansion.

Germline CDR1 and CDR2: MNHEY and SMNVEV (reference sequence). The length of the CDR3 is 14 residues. Trimming took 3 bases from V and 0 from J, leaving 9 bases between them. TCRdb's table, derived via immunoSEQ multiplex PCR, lists solely in-frame clones and lacks some. The data show about 12,000 clones, approximately 90% seen once. The sample here was CD4+ or CD8+ T cells sorted from blood, taken in a trial of the OX40 agonist ivuxolimab. This chain uses TRBV27 with TRBJ2-7; D is perhaps TRBD2 (6 bases). The receptor was isolated from an adult with an advanced solid tumor such as melanoma, head and neck, liver or kidney cancer. In DNA, the CDR3 is TGTGCCAGCAGTTTGGGACTTGCCTCCTACGAGCAGTACTTC. The encoded protein is CASSLGLASYEQYF.